This TCR beta chain was retrieved from a study of cytomegalovirus exposure and HLA in healthy donors. Profiling relied on immunoSEQ multiplex PCR, and the TCRdb table lists in-frame clones only, not all of them. Of about 150,000 clones detected, approximately 93% appear once; the ten largest clones hold 0.69%. Per germline, CDR1 LNHNV and CDR2 YYDKDF (reference sequence). The V end lost 4 bases, the J end lost 3 bases, and 16 bases lay between the germline ends. The CDR3 contains 16 residues. Findings and caveats of the study: The dataset shows that most TCR sequences were rare, while some public TCRs occurred in many donors.

To note about this clone: Its specificity is not known.

This TCR came from a man between 18 and 35 years old in good health and CMV-seronegative. V is TRBV15 and J is TRBJ2-1; D is unclear. Sequenced sample: PBMCs. CDR3 amino acids: CATSNQQSRFYNEQFF. The CDR3 bases are TGTGCCACCAGCAATCAACAGAGCCGGTTCTACAATGAGCAGTTCTTC.